The clone carrying this T cell receptor beta chain was recorded only once. Method: immunoSEQ multiplex PCR; TCRdb's copy keeps in-frame clones and lacks some. The sample has roughly 2.5 million clones, just over 90% seen once. The CDR3 is 13 amino acids. The V and J ends lost 4 bases and 4 bases respectively, with 5 bases between them. In germline, CDR1 is PRHDT, CDR2 FYEKMQ (reference sequence). The data belong to a study of shared clonotypes between healthy human individuals. The chain couples TRBV13 to TRBJ1-6; D is unclear. The receptor comes from a man between 18 and 35 years old in good health. Sequenced input: naive CD4+ T cells sorted from blood. As for subset: CD45RA+ positively selected. In DNA, the CDR3 is TGTGCCAGCAGCTCTCTTTATAATTCACCCCTCCACTTT. This codes for CASSSLYNSPLHF.